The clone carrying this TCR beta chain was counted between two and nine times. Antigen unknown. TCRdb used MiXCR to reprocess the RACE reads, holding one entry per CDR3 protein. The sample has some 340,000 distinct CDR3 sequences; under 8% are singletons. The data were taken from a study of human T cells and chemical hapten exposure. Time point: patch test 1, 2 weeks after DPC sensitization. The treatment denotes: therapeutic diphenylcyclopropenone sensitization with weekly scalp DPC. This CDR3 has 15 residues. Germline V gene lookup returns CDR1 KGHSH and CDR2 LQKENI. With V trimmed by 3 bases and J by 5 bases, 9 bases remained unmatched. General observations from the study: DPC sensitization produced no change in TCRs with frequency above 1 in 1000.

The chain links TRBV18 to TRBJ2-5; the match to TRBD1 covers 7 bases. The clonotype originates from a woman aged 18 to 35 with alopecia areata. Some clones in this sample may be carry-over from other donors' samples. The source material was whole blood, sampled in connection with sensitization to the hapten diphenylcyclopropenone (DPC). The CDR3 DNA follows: TGTGCCAGCTCACCCGGCACAGGGGCCGGCGAGACCCAGTACTTC. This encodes CASSPGTGAGETQYF.